This TCR beta chain came from a study of cytomegalovirus exposure and HLA in healthy donors. This clone was observed a handful of times. Its antigen is as yet unknown. PCR used 60 Vbeta primers and 13 Jbeta primers. The table came from immunoSEQ multiplex PCR; TCRdb's copy has only in-frame clones and leaves some out. Counted here are 150,000 to 200,000 clones, 84% occurring once; the ten biggest clones make up under 5%. Overall study results and limits: The study recorded 150 to 200 TCR beta chains that were cytomegalovirus-associated. A later analysis reportedly found that, within productive TCRs, an Asian-associated ancestry cluster had fewer N-insertions than the mean observed across the approximately 700 donors. Being productive about 87% or about 30% of the time was typical of most TCR beta V segments in an earlier analysis. Generally TCR sequences proved uncommon, though certain public TCRs appeared in numerous donors.

The V end lost 4 bases, the J end lost 7 bases, and 12 bases lay between the germline ends. The germline CDR1 and CDR2 sequences are SGHTS and YDEGEE. The CDR3 extends over 13 amino acids. This TCR was recovered from a girl between 10 and 17 years old in good health and CMV-seropositive. Sequencing used PBMCs. The chain joins TRBV5-8 to TRBJ1-5; perhaps TRBD1 as D (5 bases). CDR3: CASSPEGLQPQHF. DNA for the CDR3: TGTGCCAGCAGCCCTGAGGGACTCCAGCCCCAGCATTTT.